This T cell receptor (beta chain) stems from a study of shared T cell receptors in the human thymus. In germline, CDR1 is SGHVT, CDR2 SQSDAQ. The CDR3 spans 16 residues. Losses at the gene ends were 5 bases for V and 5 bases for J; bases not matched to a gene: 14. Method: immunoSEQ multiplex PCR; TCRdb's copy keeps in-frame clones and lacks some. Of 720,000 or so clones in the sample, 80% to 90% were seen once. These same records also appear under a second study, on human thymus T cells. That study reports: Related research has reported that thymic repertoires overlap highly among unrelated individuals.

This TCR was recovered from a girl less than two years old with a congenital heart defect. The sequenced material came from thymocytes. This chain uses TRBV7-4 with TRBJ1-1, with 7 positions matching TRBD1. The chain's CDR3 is CASSPPRVSRGTEAFF. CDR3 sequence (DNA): TGTGCCAGCAGCCCCCCCCGGGTCTCCAGGGGGACTGAAGCTTTCTTT.